A selection of T cell receptor beta chains follows, all from one sample in a study of blood T cell repertoires in COVID-19. Clones were read by immunoSEQ multiplex PCR, and TCRdb kept only the in-frame ones, dropping some. The data show 180,000 or so clones, with about 86% seen just once and roughly 7.8% held by the top ten. Material for sequencing was peripheral blood. The source of these receptors is a man aged 60 to 75 with acute or convalescent COVID-19. The CDR3 runs from the conserved cysteine through the conserved F or W. The order of the fields is clone size, V gene, D gene, J gene, CDR3 protein, CDR3 DNA. The D gene is left open where the match is weak. Clone size is stated in some rows and not others, as once, few, many or a class when expanded.

.	TRBV28	.	TRBJ1-6	CASSPQGKNSPLHF	TGTGCCAGCAGCCCCCAGGGGAAAAATTCACCCCTCCACTTT
.	TRBV5-5	.	TRBJ2-7	CASSPPTYYEQYF	TGTGCCAGCAGCCCGCCGACTTACTACGAGCAGTACTTC
.	TRBV6-5	.	TRBJ1-2	CASSYGGLDYGYTF	TGTGCCAGCAGTTACGGGGGCCTAGACTATGGCTACACCTTC
.	TRBV18	.	TRBJ1-2	CASSPGQGDGYTF	TGTGCCAGCTCACCAGGGCAGGGCGATGGCTACACCTTC
.	TRBV5-8	.	TRBJ1-5	CASSFQASGNQPQHF	TGTGCCAGCAGCTTTCAGGCCTCGGGCAATCAGCCCCAGCATTTT
few	TRBV4-2	.	TRBJ1-1	CASSQGHRVNTEAFF	TGTGCCAGCAGCCAAGGTCACAGGGTGAACACTGAAGCTTTCTTT
once	TRBV28	.	TRBJ1-2	CASRGVGGYTF	TGTGCCAGTCGGGGGGTAGGGGGCTACACCTTC
.	TRBV4-1	.	TRBJ1-1	CASSVGTRVGGTEAFF	TGCGCCAGCAGCGTCGGTACCCGAGTAGGAGGCACTGAAGCTTTCTTT
.	TRBV2	TRBD2	TRBJ2-7	CASSEGGRGYEQYF	TGTGCCAGCAGTGAGGGCGGGAGGGGGTACGAGCAGTACTTC
.	TRBV7-2	.	TRBJ2-7	CASSRTGKTSYEQYF	TGTGCCAGCAGTCGTACAGGGAAAACCTCCTACGAGCAGTACTTC
.	TRBV5-4	.	TRBJ1-1	CASSRGGVTNTEAFF	TGTGCCAGCAGCCGGGGGGGGGTTACGAACACTGAAGCTTTCTTT
.	TRBV12-3/TRBV12-4	.	TRBJ1-1	CASSLTANTEAFF	TGTGCCAGCAGCTTGACAGCAAACACTGAAGCTTTCTTT
.	TRBV4-2	.	TRBJ1-5	CASSQPIGQSSNQPQHF	TGTGCCAGCAGCCAACCCATAGGACAGTCTAGCAATCAGCCCCAGCATTTT
.	TRBV3-1/TRBV3-2	TRBD1	TRBJ1-1	CASSQGDRATEAFF	TGTGCCAGCAGCCAAGGGGACAGGGCCACTGAAGCTTTCTTT
.	TRBV5-1	TRBD1	TRBJ2-6	CASSWGTGVSGANVLTF	TGCGCCAGCAGCTGGGGGACAGGTGTCTCTGGGGCCAACGTCCTGACTTTC
.	TRBV5-1	TRBD2	TRBJ2-1	CASLESGTSRNEQFF	TGCGCCAGCTTGGAGAGCGGGACTAGTCGGAATGAGCAGTTCTTC
.	TRBV7-3	TRBD2	TRBJ2-3	CASSIGLAGDTQYF	TGTGCCAGCAGCATAGGACTAGCAGGAGATACGCAGTATTTT
.	TRBV7-9	.	TRBJ1-3	CASSQGQFSGNTIYF	TGTGCCAGCAGCCAAGGACAGTTCTCTGGAAACACCATATATTTT
.	TRBV14	.	TRBJ1-1	CASSQLVNTEAFF	TGTGCCAGCAGCCAATTAGTGAACACTGAAGCTTTCTTT
.	TRBV19	.	TRBJ1-4	CASSRQVLNEKLFF	TGTGCCAGTAGCCGACAGGTCCTTAATGAAAAACTGTTTTTT
few	TRBV28	TRBD2	TRBJ2-1	CASSWTSGVRRQFF	TGTGCCAGCAGTTGGACTAGCGGGGTGCGGCGGCAGTTCTTC
.	TRBV5-4	.	TRBJ2-1	CASSFDREAYNEQFF	TGTGCCAGCAGCTTTGACAGAGAGGCATACAATGAGCAGTTCTTC
once	TRBV28	.	TRBJ1-5	CASSDSQPQHF	TGTGCCAGCAGCGACAGTCAGCCCCAGCATTTT
.	TRBV5-1	TRBD2	TRBJ2-3	CASTYLAGGTDTQYF	TGCGCCAGCACCTACCTAGCGGGGGGCACAGATACGCAGTATTTT
.	TRBV19	.	TRBJ1-5	CASSAGGGQPQHF	TGTGCCAGTAGCGCCGGGGGAGGTCAGCCCCAGCATTTT
.	TRBV12-5	TRBD1	TRBJ1-5	CASGPKYRGPYYSNQPQHF	TGTGCTAGTGGTCCGAAGTACAGGGGACCTTATTATAGCAATCAGCCCCAGCATTTT
.	TRBV19	TRBD2	TRBJ2-1	CASSLLAGASNEQFF	TGTGCCAGTAGTCTTCTAGCGGGAGCATCCAATGAGCAGTTCTTC
.	TRBV4-2	.	TRBJ1-2	CASSLRNIYGYTF	TGTGCCAGCAGCCTGCGGAACATCTATGGCTACACCTTC
.	TRBV6-5	.	TRBJ1-1	CALRANTEAFF	TGTGCCTTACGAGCTAACACTGAAGCTTTCTTT
.	TRBV4-2	.	TRBJ1-2	CASSHPGGGISGYTF	TGTGCCAGCAGCCATCCCGGGGGGGGAATCAGTGGCTACACCTTC
.	TRBV18	.	TRBJ1-3	CASSPPSGTRDTIYF	TGTGCCAGCTCACCACCGTCGGGGACAAGGGACACCATATATTTT
few	TRBV10-3	TRBD1	TRBJ1-2	CAISELQGAKGYTF	TGTGCCATCAGTGAACTACAGGGGGCTAAGGGCTACACCTTC
.	TRBV3-1/TRBV3-2	TRBD1	TRBJ1-2	CASSQSTLRGLTTF	TGTGCCAGCAGCCAAAGCACATTAAGGGGGCTAACCACCTTC
.	TRBV30	TRBD1	TRBJ1-4	CAWDGQGSEKLFF	TGTGCCTGGGATGGACAGGGGTCTGAAAAACTGTTTTTT
.	TRBV10-3	.	TRBJ1-2	CAISTQGSYGYTF	TGTGCCATCAGTACCCAGGGCAGCTATGGCTACACCTTC
.	TRBV21-1	.	TRBJ1-1	CASGEQENTEAFF	TGTGCCAGCGGAGAACAGGAGAACACTGAAGCTTTCTTT
once	TRBV12-3/TRBV12-4	.	TRBJ2-5	CASSLRSRETQYF	TGTGCCAGCAGTTTACGAAGTCGGGAGACCCAGTACTTC
.	TRBV2	TRBD1	TRBJ2-3	CASSVGQGNPTDTQYF	TGTGCCAGCAGCGTCGGACAGGGCAATCCCACAGATACGCAGTATTTT
.	TRBV11-2	.	TRBJ1-2	CASSSSGRDAGGYGYTF	TGTGCCAGCAGCTCCTCTGGGCGGGATGCCGGGGGCTATGGCTACACCTTC
once	TRBV2	.	TRBJ2-2	CASSEAGAATGELFF	TGTGCCAGCAGTGAAGCAGGGGCAGCCACGGGGGAGCTGTTTTTT
.	TRBV10-2	TRBD2	TRBJ2-5	CASNSGTSGRETQYF	TGCGCCAGCAATTCCGGGACTAGCGGGAGGGAGACCCAGTACTTC
.	TRBV5-1	.	TRBJ2-2	CASSLLGQGTGELFF	TGCGCCAGCAGCTTGCTAGGGCAGGGCACCGGGGAGCTGTTTTTT
.	TRBV7-9	TRBD1	TRBJ2-1	CASSSTGHEQFF	TGTGCCAGCAGCTCGACAGGGCATGAGCAGTTCTTC
.	TRBV7-6	.	TRBJ1-3	CASSLGRGAQGTTIYF	TGTGCCAGCAGCTTAGGACGCGGGGCCCAGGGCACCACCATATATTTT
.	TRBV28	TRBD1	TRBJ1-2	CASTGTRGRPGYTF	TGTGCCAGCACCGGAACCAGGGGGCGACCTGGCTACACCTTC
.	TRBV11-2	.	TRBJ1-2	CASSDRGWGHGYTF	TGTGCCAGCAGCGACCGCGGTTGGGGCCATGGCTACACCTTC
.	TRBV28	.	TRBJ2-3	CASSTLLGTDTQYF	TGTGCCAGCAGCACACTACTAGGCACAGATACGCAGTATTTT
.	TRBV7-9	TRBD2	TRBJ2-2	CASGRANTGELFF	TGTGCCAGCGGGAGGGCCAACACCGGGGAGCTGTTTTTT
.	TRBV23-1	.	TRBJ2-7	CASSLHSTYEQYF	TGCGCCAGCAGTCTCCACAGTACCTACGAGCAGTACTTC
.	TRBV6-5	.	TRBJ1-2	CASSHGQNYGYTF	TGTGCCAGCAGCCACGGACAAAATTATGGCTACACCTTC
.	TRBV4-1	.	TRBJ2-4	CASSLSTSAGAQNIQYF	TGCGCCAGCAGCCTATCGACCAGTGCGGGGGCCCAAAACATTCAGTACTTC
.	TRBV27	.	TRBJ1-1	CASSLHARLEAFF	TGTGCCAGCAGTTTACACGCCAGGTTGGAAGCTTTCTTT
once	TRBV27	.	TRBJ1-1	CASSMGRSNTEAFF	TGTGCCAGCAGCATGGGCCGCTCGAACACTGAAGCTTTCTTT
.	TRBV24-1	.	TRBJ2-1	CATSHLSSYNEQFF	TGTGCCACCAGTCACCTAAGCTCCTACAATGAGCAGTTCTTC